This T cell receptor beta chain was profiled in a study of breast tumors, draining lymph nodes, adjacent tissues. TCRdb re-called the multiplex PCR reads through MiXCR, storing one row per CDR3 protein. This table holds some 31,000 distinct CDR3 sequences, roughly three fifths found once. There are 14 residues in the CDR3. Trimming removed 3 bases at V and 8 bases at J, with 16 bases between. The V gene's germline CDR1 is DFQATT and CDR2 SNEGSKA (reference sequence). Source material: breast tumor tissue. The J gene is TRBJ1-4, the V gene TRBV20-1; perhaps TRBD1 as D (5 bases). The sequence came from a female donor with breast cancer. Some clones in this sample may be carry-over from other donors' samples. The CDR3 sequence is CSASQVGGTEKLFF. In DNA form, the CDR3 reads TGCAGTGCTAGTCAAGTCGGGGGGACGGAAAAACTGTTTTTT.